Shown below are 18 T cell receptor beta chains from a single sample sequenced in a study of T cell responses to AZD1222 COVID-19 vaccine. TCRdb keeps only in-frame clones here, not all; method: immunoSEQ multiplex PCR. Here the sample spans roughly 120,000 clones, 90% being singletons. Sequences were derived from peripheral blood, sampled 28 days after the second dose of the MenACWY control vaccine. These receptors were taken from an adult who received the MenACWY meningococcal vaccine as a control.

V gene TRBV19 combines with J gene TRBJ1-4; D is uncertain. The CDR3 is 14 amino acids. V was trimmed by 6 bases and J by 5 bases, leaving 13 bases between them. Germline V gene lookup returns CDR1 LNHDA and CDR2 SQIVND (reference sequence). CDR3 nucleotide sequence: TGTGCCAGTAGGAAAGGCTACTTAAATGAAAAACTGTTTTTT. Translated, it gives CASRKGYLNEKLFF.

The rearrangement links TRBV6-5 to TRBJ2-2; possible D gene TRBD2, 5 bases. V was trimmed by 5 bases and J by 4 bases, leaving 8 bases between them. The CDR3 is made up of 13 amino acids. CDR1 and CDR2 (germline): MNHEY, SVGAGI. The CDR3 sequence: CASSRGFTGELFF. DNA of the CDR3: TGTGCCAGCAGTAGAGGGTTCACCGGGGAGCTGTTTTTT.

This clone was picked up a small number of times. The chain is built from TRBV27 and TRBJ1-2; D gene ambiguous. The V gene lost 5 bases and the J gene lost 5 bases, with 15 bases spanning the gap. This CDR3 region has 14 residues. Germline V CDR1 and CDR2: MNHEY, SMNVEV (reference sequence). CDR3 in amino acids: CASSPPGVTYGYTF. The CDR3 region has the DNA TGTGCCAGCAGTCCACCCGGGGTTACATATGGCTACACCTTC.

The chain carries TRBV9 and TRBJ2-6; D perhaps matches TRBD1 (6 bases). Germline values: CDR1 SGDLS, CDR2 YYNGEE. The CDR3 length is 16 residues. The ends were cut back, 4 bases at V and 0 bases at J, with 11 bases in the middle. The CDR3 loop reads CASSTTGLSGANVLTF. The CDR3 nucleotides are TGTGCCAGCAGCACGACAGGTCTCTCTGGGGCCAACGTCCTGACTTTC.

V and J are TRBV6-6 and TRBJ1-5; 9 positions agree with TRBD1. CDR3 length: 16 amino acids. V gave up 5 bases and J gave up 6 bases; unmatched junction bases: 11. Germline CDR1 is MNHNY and CDR2 is SVGAGI (reference sequence). The CDR3 DNA sequence: TGTGCCAGCAGTCGAGGAACAGGGGGCGCGGGTCAGCCCCAGCATTTT. Residues: CASSRGTGGAGQPQHF.

V is TRBV11-2 and J is TRBJ1-2, with 7 bases lining up with TRBD1. The trim removed 5 bases at V and 7 bases at J, leaving 19 bases unmatched. Germline assignment: CDR1 SGHAT and CDR2 FQNNGV. This CDR3 is built from 17 residues. CDR3 sequence reads: CASSHDREGDDVFGYTF. The CDR3 DNA is TGTGCCAGCAGCCACGACAGGGAAGGGGACGACGTATTTGGCTACACCTTC.

J is TRBJ2-2 and V is TRBV6-5; possible D gene TRBD1, 7 bases. There are 15 residues in the CDR3. Per the germline V gene, CDR1 is MNHEY and CDR2 is SVGAGI. Trimming took off 5 bases at V and 3 bases at J, with 13 bases between the two ends. The CDR3 sequence: CASSQDRRDTGELFF. CDR3 DNA sequence: TGTGCCAGCAGTCAGGACAGGAGGGACACCGGGGAGCTGTTTTTT.

This chain links TRBV3-1 (or the pseudogene TRBV3-2) with TRBJ1-2, with D uncertain. CDR1 and CDR2 from the germline V gene are LGHDT and YNNKEL (reference sequence). The CDR3 is 13 residues long. Trimming removed 1 base from V and 4 bases from J, with 7 bases in between. The CDR3 is CASSQVTPYGYTF. In DNA form, the CDR3 reads TGTGCCAGCAGCCAAGTTACCCCCTATGGCTACACCTTC.

The gene calls are TRBV29-1 and TRBJ2-2, with D perhaps TRBD1 or TRBD2 (5 bases each). Trimming removed 8 bases from V and 5 bases from J, with 15 bases in between. The CDR3 spans 13 residues. CDR1 and CDR2 (germline): SQVTM, ANQGSEA. The CDR3 bases are TGCAGCAACCGGGACCAAGATACCGGGGAGCTGTTTTTT. It codes for CSNRDQDTGELFF.

This clone was picked up a small number of times. The V gene is TRBV23-1, the J gene TRBJ2-7; 8 positions agree with TRBD1. TRBV23-1 is known as an ORF, though its function is uncertain. The CDR3 consists of 16 residues. V lost 1 base, J lost 3 bases, and 8 bases stayed unmatched. CDR3: CASSQLGDRINYEQYF. As DNA, the CDR3 is TGCGCCAGCAGTCAATTAGGGGACAGGATTAACTACGAGCAGTACTTC.

This clone was found once. The V and J genes are TRBV12-3 or TRBV12-4 and TRBJ1-1; possible D gene TRBD1, 6 bases. The CDR3 has 13 residues. V lost 2 bases to trimming and J lost 9 bases, with 13 bases between them. The CDR3 DNA reads as TGTGCCAGCAGTTTAAGGGGGGGCGAGAAAGCTTTCTTT. It encodes CASSLRGGEKAFF.

The chain combines TRBV3-1 (or the pseudogene TRBV3-2) with TRBJ2-2; 9 nucleotides align to TRBD1. CDR3 length: 16 residues. Germline CDR1 is LGHDT and CDR2 is YNNKEL (reference sequence). The junction had 8 bases not matched to a gene; V was cut back by 4 bases and J by 5 bases. CDR3 DNA: TGTGCCAGCAGCCTAAGAGGGACAGGGCGAACCGGGGAGCTGTTTTTT. Translated: CASSLRGTGRTGELFF.

The chain couples TRBV15 to TRBJ1-2, with D hard to call. In germline, CDR1 is LNHNV, CDR2 YYDKDF (reference sequence). The CDR3 has 15 residues. V dropped 1 base and J dropped 8 bases, with 17 bases sitting between them. The CDR3 reads CATSRGDNVNRGYTF. CDR3 nucleotides: TGTGCCACCAGCAGAGGGGATAACGTTAATCGGGGCTACACCTTC.

The V and J genes are TRBV5-1 and TRBJ2-1; 8 positions agree with TRBD1. The CDR3 is 16 amino acids. After removal of 4 bases from V and 3 bases from J, the junction contained 9 bases not matched to a gene. Germline V gene lookup returns CDR1 SGHRS and CDR2 YFSETQ. CDR3: CASSPGDRGYYNEQFF. Here the CDR3 DNA reads TGCGCCAGCAGCCCGGGAGACAGGGGTTACTACAATGAGCAGTTCTTC.

This chain uses TRBV5-1 with TRBJ1-6; 8 nucleotides line up with TRBD1. Germline V gene lookup returns CDR1 SGHRS and CDR2 YFSETQ. Trimming cost V 5 bases and J 3 bases; bases outside gene matches: 10. The CDR3 extends over 17 amino acids. CDR3 residues: CASRPGTGNFYNSPLHF. In DNA, the CDR3 is TGCGCCAGCAGGCCCGGGACAGGAAATTTCTATAATTCACCCCTCCACTTT. The full variable domain, completed using reference TRBV5-1 and TRBJ1-6, is KAGVTQTPRYLIKTRGQQVTLSCSPISGHRSVSWYQQTPGQGLQFLFEYFSETQRNKGNFPGRFSGRQFSNSRSEMNVSTLELGDSALYLCASRPGTGNFYNSPLHFGNGTRLTVT.

The chain couples TRBV11-2 to TRBJ2-1; D is unresolved. Trimming took 2 bases from V and 3 from J, leaving 23 bases between them. The CDR3 covers 19 residues. Germline assignment: CDR1 SGHAT and CDR2 FQNNGV. The CDR3: CASSLRRFRAATDYNEQFF. CDR3 DNA sequence: TGTGCCAGCAGCTTAAGGCGGTTTCGGGCAGCCACTGACTACAATGAGCAGTTCTTC. Based on the CDR3 plus reference TRBV11-2 and TRBJ2-1, the full variable domain is EAGVAQSPRYKIIEKRQSVAFWCNPISGHATLYWYQQILGQGPKLLIQFQNNGVVDDSQLPKDRFSAERLKGVDSTLKIQPAKLEDSAVYLCASSLRRFRAATDYNEQFFGPGTRLTVL.

This clone was counted a single time. The rearrangement joins TRBV6-5 to TRBJ2-7; possibly TRBD2 for D (7 bases). This CDR3 has 12 residues. Trimming took off 7 bases at V and 4 bases at J, with 11 bases between the two ends. Germline V gives CDR1 MNHEY, CDR2 SVGAGI. CDR3: CASKGGSYEQYF. CDR3 sequence (DNA): TGTGCCAGCAAGGGGGGGTCGTACGAGCAGTACTTC.

This clone was picked up one time. The CDR3 DNA follows: TGTGCCAGCAGCCCCGAAAACCAGTACGAGCAGTACGTC. This gives the protein CASSPENQYEQYV. V gene TRBV11-2 combines with J gene TRBJ2-7; no reliable D call. In germline, CDR1 is SGHAT, CDR2 FQNNGV. CDR3 length: 13 residues. The V and J ends lost 5 bases and 4 bases respectively, with 12 bases between them.